This is a list of T cell receptor beta chains from one sample in a study of blood T cells in healthy people across ages. Each CDR3 protein is one row after TCRdb ran MiXCR on the 5' RACE reads. Counted here are approximately 690,000 distinct CDR3 sequences, about 53% occurring once; the ten biggest clones make up approximately 37%. Sequences were obtained from blood. The origin of the receptors is a man aged 55 to 70 in good health. CDR3s include the opening cysteine and the closing phenylalanine or tryptophan. A D gene is named only where the DNA matches it firmly. A clone size is listed for some rows: how often the clone was seen (once, few, many), or a class if it is expanded.

v_gene	abundance	j_gene	d_gene	CDR3nt	CDR3aa
TRBV5-1	many	TRBJ2-1	-	TGTGCCAGCAGCTTGGACGGGGGCTACAATGAGCAGTTCTTC	CASSLDGGYNEQFF
TRBV5-1	-	TRBJ1-4	-	TGCGCCAGCAGCTTGGGGACAACTTATAGTGAAAAACTGTTTTTT	CASSLGTTYSEKLFF
TRBV27	-	TRBJ2-1	-	TGTGCCAGCAGTTTAAGGGCGGGGTACTACAATGAGCAGTTCTTC	CASSLRAGYYNEQFF
TRBV29-1	-	TRBJ2-3	-	TGCAGCGTTTCAGAGGTGGGGACAGATACGCAGTATTTT	CSVSEVGTDTQYF
TRBV7-6	-	TRBJ2-5	TRBD2	TGTGCCAGCAGCCGACGACTAGCGGGGGGCGAAGAGACCCAGTACTTC	CASSRRLAGGEETQYF
TRBV5-1	-	TRBJ2-4	-	TGCGCCAGCAGCTCAACTATTGGTCCGGGGATTCAGTACTTC	CASSSTIGPGIQYF
TRBV2	-	TRBJ1-1	-	TGTGCCAGCACCCCGACCAGAACTGCTGAAGCTTTCTTT	CASTPTRTAEAFF
TRBV20-1	few	TRBJ2-5	-	TGCAGTGCTAGCGGGGACCTCCAAGAGACCCAGTACTTC	CSASGDLQETQYF
TRBV18	once	TRBJ1-2	-	TGTGCCAGCGCACCAATGACAGGCTATGGCTACACCTTC	CASAPMTGYGYTF
TRBV3-1	-	TRBJ2-1	-	TGTGCCAGCAGCCAAGGACACCGATACAATGAGCAGTTCTTC	CASSQGHRYNEQFF
TRBV10-3	few	TRBJ2-5	-	TGTGCCATCAGGAACCGGGACTCGGAGACCCAGTACTTC	CAIRNRDSETQYF
TRBV20-1	-	TRBJ2-5	TRBD1	TGCAGTGCTAGAAACCCTCGACAGGGGGGCTCAAAGGGGACCCAGTACTTC	CSARNPRQGGSKGTQYF
TRBV7-2	-	TRBJ1-1	TRBD1	TGTGCCAGCAGCGCGCAAGGGACAGGGTTCACTGAAGCTTTCTTT	CASSAQGTGFTEAFF
TRBV11-1	once	TRBJ2-2	TRBD2	TGTGCCAGCAGTTTAGTCGGGGGGTCGAACACCGGGGAGCTGTTTTTT	CASSLVGGSNTGELFF
TRBV25-1	-	TRBJ1-2	-	TGTGCCAGCACGGAGGGAGTTAACTATGGCTACACCTTC	CASTEGVNYGYTF
TRBV5-1	once	TRBJ1-6	-	TGCGCCAGCAGCTTGGCGGAGGACACGAATAATTCACCCCTCCACTTT	CASSLAEDTNNSPLHF
TRBV10-3	few	TRBJ2-5	-	TGTGCCATCAGTGCCGCGGATTCCCAAGAGACCCAGTACTTC	CAISAADSQETQYF